Shown below are 24 T cell receptor beta chains from a single sample sequenced in a study of Ad26.COV2.S vaccination and SARS-CoV-2 variants. Measured with immunoSEQ multiplex PCR; TCRdb has only the in-frame clones, and not every one. Found here are some 300,000 clones, about 86% of them singletons; the top ten hold around 1.9%. As to treatment: 15 to 20 received Ad26.COV2.S at low or high dose, single or two shots; several received placebo; per-sample allocation not given. Each sample was drawn 63 days after the first injection (of vaccine or placebo). The sample in question was peripheral blood, obtained in a trial of Ad26.COV2.S vaccine versus placebo. These receptors all come from a person between 18 and 59 years old who received the Ad26.COV2.S COVID-19 vaccine or a placebo.

Written as DNA, the CDR3 is TGTGCCAGCAGCCCAACCGGTGGCCCTCACACAGATACGCAGTATTTT. Protein product: CASSPTGGPHTDTQYF. The V call is TRBV11-2, the J call TRBJ2-3; D is uncertain. The CDR3 contains 16 residues. Germline V gene lookup returns CDR1 SGHAT and CDR2 FQNNGV. V lost 5 bases to trimming and J lost 2 bases, with 17 bases between them.

The chain uses TRBV5-1 and TRBJ2-2; 10 bases fit TRBD1. This CDR3 is 16 amino acids long. V lost 0 bases to trimming and J lost 4 bases; unmatched junction nucleotides: 3. Germline CDR1 is SGHRS and CDR2 is YFSETQ. This CDR3 is CASSLEGQGTTGELFF. The CDR3 DNA reads as TGCGCCAGCAGCTTGGAGGGACAGGGGACCACCGGGGAGCTGTTTTTT.

The chain is built from TRBV3-1 (or the pseudogene TRBV3-2) and TRBJ1-1; D is unresolved. There are 12 residues in the CDR3. Germline values: CDR1 LGHDT, CDR2 YNNKEL (reference sequence). V lost 2 bases, J lost 7 bases, and 8 bases lay in between. The CDR3 nucleotides read TGTGCCAGCAGCCAAAACGAGGTTGAAGCTTTCTTT. It specifies CASSQNEVEAFF.

The chain is built from TRBV7-6 and TRBJ2-7; 8 nucleotides line up with TRBD2. The CDR3 covers 17 residues. The V segment lost 5 bases and the J segment 3 bases; nucleotides outside the gene matches: 15. Germline V gives CDR1 SGHVS, CDR2 FNYEAQ. The CDR3 loop is CASSLEGAGGKSYEQYF. DNA of the CDR3: TGTGCCAGCAGCCTCGAAGGCGCGGGGGGAAAAAGCTACGAGCAGTACTTC.

As DNA, the CDR3 is TGCGCCAGCAGCCAAGACTTCACCGGGACAGCTCCCTACGAGCAGTACTTC. Protein sequence: CASSQDFTGTAPYEQYF. The chain recombines TRBV4-1 with TRBJ2-7, with TRBD1 matching over 7 bases. Unmatched junction bases numbered 10, after V lost 0 bases and J lost 2 bases. The CDR3 covers 17 residues. CDR1 is MGHRA, CDR2 YSYEKL, per germline.

On this clone itself: One end of the junction varies from germline; a read error may be responsible. This chain links TRBV3-1 (or the pseudogene TRBV3-2) with TRBJ2-2; D unresolved. CDR1 is LGHDT, CDR2 YNNKEL, per germline (reference sequence). The CDR3 extends over 17 amino acids. For the CDR3, the DNA is TGTGCCAGCAGCAAAGATACGCTACGTCCCCAGTTTAGGGAGCTGTTTTTT. This sequence encodes CASSKDTLRPQFRELFF.

This chain joins TRBV19 and TRBJ2-7, with 12 bases matching TRBD1. There are 15 residues in the CDR3. Germline V lookup: CDR1 LNHDA, CDR2 SQIVND (reference sequence). Trimming took 4 bases from V and 5 from J; bases not matched to a gene: 6. The CDR3 is CASSTRDRGLDEQYF. The CDR3 DNA reads TGTGCCAGTAGTACCCGGGACAGGGGGCTCGACGAGCAGTACTTC. The full variable domain, completed using reference TRBV19 and TRBJ2-7, is DGGITQSPKYLFRKEGQNVTLSCEQNLNHDAMYWYRQDPGQGLRLIYYSQIVNDFQKGDIAEGYSVSREKKESFPLTVTSAQKNPTAFYLCASSTRDRGLDEQYFGPGTRLTVT.

Here the CDR3 reads CASSLRSGGPETQYF. Written as DNA, the CDR3 is TGTGCCAGCAGCCTCCGGAGCGGGGGCCCAGAGACCCAGTACTTC. V is TRBV6-2 or TRBV6-3 and J is TRBJ2-5; 8 nucleotides align to TRBD2. The CDR3 consists of 15 residues. Trimming took 6 bases from V and 4 from J; bases not matched to a gene: 10. Per the germline V gene, CDR1 is MNHEY and CDR2 is SVGEGT.

The chain is built from TRBV4-3 and TRBJ1-5; D is undetermined. Germline loops: CDR1 LGHNA, CDR2 YSLEER. This CDR3 has 13 residues. With 0 bases removed from V and 5 bases from J, the gap between germline ends came to 5 bases. The CDR3 DNA reads as TGCGCCAGCAGCCAAGATTGGGATCAGCCCCAGCATTTT. Protein sequence: CASSQDWDQPQHF.

Turning to this clone: Other nucleotide sequences from this sample produce the same CDR3. The V and J genes are TRBV5-1 and TRBJ1-5; no clear D gene. Looked up from germline, CDR1 is SGHRS and CDR2 is YFSETQ. The ends were cut back, 0 bases at V and 2 bases at J, with 6 bases in the middle. The CDR3 contains 14 residues. CDR3 sequence (DNA): TGCGCCAGCAGCTTGGATGGGGGCAATCAGCCCCAGCATTTT. It translates to CASSLDGGNQPQHF.

The chain joins TRBV4-3 to TRBJ2-2, with D possibly matching TRBD2 (5 bases). The CDR3 loop spans 15 amino acids. Trimming removed 3 bases from V and 4 bases from J, with 12 bases in between. Germline V lookup: CDR1 LGHNA, CDR2 YSLEER. CDR3 DNA: TGCGCCAGCAGCCAGCTAGCAAGGAGCACCGGGGAGCTGTTTTTT. It translates to CASSQLARSTGELFF.

This chain links TRBV5-1 with TRBJ1-1; no clear D gene. This CDR3 is 12 amino acids long. Germline V gene data show CDR1 as SGHRS and CDR2 as YFSETQ. V lost 5 bases and J lost 6, with 11 bases in between. The CDR3 nucleotides read TGCGCCAGCAGACTCGGGCCCGCTGAAGCTTTCTTT. Protein: CASRLGPAEAFF.

The gene calls are TRBV4-1 and TRBJ1-1; D is uncertain. The ends were cut back, 0 bases at V and 4 bases at J, with 9 bases in the middle. This CDR3 has 14 amino acids. The germline V gene has CDR1 MGHRA and CDR2 YSYEKL. The CDR3 sequence is CASSQESRGTEAFF. In nucleotides, the CDR3 is TGCGCCAGCAGCCAAGAGTCCCGGGGCACTGAAGCTTTCTTT.

The J gene is TRBJ2-7, the V gene TRBV5-6; TRBD2 is a possible D gene (5 bases). This CDR3 has 13 residues. The germline V and J ends were trimmed by 6 bases and 0 bases, with 10 bases remaining between them. Per germline, CDR1 SGHDT and CDR2 YYEEEE. The CDR3 protein is CASNRGVSYEQYF. CDR3 nucleotide sequence: TGTGCCAGCAATCGGGGTGTCTCCTACGAGCAGTACTTC.

This chain links TRBV10-3 with TRBJ1-2, with a weak D call TRBD1 (5 bases). The germline V and J ends were trimmed by 1 base and 4 bases, with 7 bases remaining between them. The CDR3 sequence is 13 residues long. CDR1 ENHRY and CDR2 SYGVKD come from the germline V gene. DNA of the CDR3: TGTGCCATCAGTGAGTTTGACAGCTATGGCTACACCTTC. Translating it yields CAISEFDSYGYTF.

The chain recombines TRBV19 with TRBJ2-3; D gene unclear. The CDR3 sequence is 15 residues long. V lost 7 bases, J lost 6 bases, and 20 bases lay in between. Germline CDR1 is LNHDA and CDR2 is SQIVND (reference sequence). CDR3 bases: TGTGCCAGTACCTACCGAAACGAATACTGGGATACGCAGTATTTT. Residues: CASTYRNEYWDTQYF.

V usage is TRBV4-1 and J usage is TRBJ2-5, with 10 positions matching TRBD2. CDR3 length: 16 residues. Germline trimming cut 4 bases from V and 4 bases from J; bases unmatched to any gene: 9. Looked up from germline, CDR1 is MGHRA and CDR2 is YSYEKL. CDR3 region: CASSRSLAGGTETQYF. CDR3 DNA: TGCGCCAGCAGCCGATCCTTAGCGGGGGGTACAGAGACCCAGTACTTC.

The gene calls are TRBV9 and TRBJ2-6; no clear D. Trimming removed 5 bases from V and 2 bases from J, with 8 bases in between. This CDR3 comprises 14 residues. The germline V gene encodes CDR1 SGDLS and CDR2 YYNGEE. The CDR3 here is CASRSETGANVLTF. In nucleotides, the CDR3 is TGTGCCAGCAGGTCAGAAACTGGGGCCAACGTCCTGACTTTC.

CDR3 nucleotides: TGTGCCAGCAGTGAAGGCGGGGGGGCTGCAGATACGCAGTATTTT. It translates to CASSEGGGAADTQYF. V and J are TRBV2 and TRBJ2-3; 9 nucleotides match TRBD2. This CDR3 contains 15 residues. The germline CDR1 and CDR2 sequences are SNHLY and FYNNEI. Trimming removed 1 base from V and 4 bases from J; junction bases left unmatched: 3.

This clone was picked up a small number of times. V gene TRBV2 combines with J gene TRBJ1-1; weak D call: TRBD1 (6 bases). Trimming pared 5 bases from V and 0 bases from J, leaving 7 bases between. Per germline, CDR1 SNHLY and CDR2 FYNNEI. The CDR3 contains 13 residues. The chain's CDR3 is CASSRQVNTEAFF. Written as DNA, the CDR3 is TGTGCCAGCAGTCGACAGGTGAACACTGAAGCTTTCTTT. Full variable domain (missing parts from reference TRBV2 and TRBJ1-1): EPEVTQTPSHQVTQMGQEVILRCVPISNHLYFYWYRQILGQKVEFLVSFYNNEISEKSEIFDDQFSVERPDGSNFTLKIRSTKLEDSAMYFCASSRQVNTEAFFGQGTRLTVV.

The chain joins TRBV5-4 to TRBJ1-1; perhaps TRBD1 as D (5 bases). This CDR3 spans 15 amino acids. Germline CDR1 and CDR2: SGHNT and YYREEE (reference sequence). Between the trimmed V and J ends, which lost 1 base and 5 bases, there was a span of 15 bases. The CDR3 DNA sequence: TGTGCCAGCAGCTTGATGGGGCAGGGCGGGACTGAAGCTTTCTTT. Amino acid sequence: CASSLMGQGGTEAFF. The full variable domain, with the rest looked up from reference TRBV5-4 and TRBJ1-1, is ETGVTQSPTHLIKTRGQQVTLRCSSQSGHNTVSWYQQALGQGPQFIFQYYREEENGRGNFPPRFSGLQFPNYSSELNVNALELDDSALYLCASSLMGQGGTEAFFGQGTRLTVV.

The rearrangement uses TRBV30 and TRBJ2-2; D not certain. The V end lost 7 bases, the J end lost 4 bases, and 13 bases lay between the germline ends. CDR3 size: 13 residues. Germline CDR1 is GTSNPN and CDR2 is SVGIG (reference sequence). Written as DNA, the CDR3 is TGTGCCTCAAGACATACCGGCACCGGGGAGCTGTTTTTT. It translates to CASRHTGTGELFF.

V and J are TRBV7-2 and TRBJ2-2; D gene unclear. The CDR3 extends over 14 amino acids. Germline-derived CDR1 and CDR2 are SGHTA and FQGNSA. Deletions cut 2 bases from V and 4 bases from J, with 8 bases between. This CDR3 reads CASSLLRTTGELFF. The CDR3 DNA reads TGTGCCAGCAGCTTACTCAGGACCACCGGGGAGCTGTTTTTT.

The sample holds a few counts of this clone. The V call is TRBV6-6, the J call TRBJ2-7, with 10 bases matching TRBD2. J lost 4 bases, V lost 6 bases, and 9 bases had no gene match. There are 15 residues in the CDR3. Germline assignment: CDR1 MNHNY and CDR2 SVGAGI (reference sequence). In DNA, the CDR3 is TGTGCCAGCAGCTATCTAGCGGGGGCCCATTACGAGCAGTACTTC. It translates to CASSYLAGAHYEQYF.